A selection of T cell receptor beta chains follows, all from one sample in a study of blood T cell repertoires in COVID-19. Clones were read by immunoSEQ multiplex PCR, and TCRdb kept only the in-frame ones, dropping some. The profile covers fewer than 350,000 clones, with 80% to 90% appearing a single time and approximately 4.6% taken by the ten largest. Sample: PBMCs or T cells enriched from blood (not recorded which). The receptors originated from a woman aged 40 to 55 with acute COVID-19. Each CDR3 is given with its conserved first and last residue. The D gene is left open where the match is weak. Clone size is given for some rows only: seen once, a few or many times, or a class if the clone is expanded.

v_call,clone_size,d_call,j_call,cdr3_length,cdr3_nt,cdr3_aa
TRBV5-4,.,.,TRBJ1-1,14,TGTGCCAGCAGCGCCGGCAGGGGCGGCACTGAAGCTTTCTTT,CASSAGRGGTEAFF
TRBV15,.,.,TRBJ1-1,14,TGTGCCACCAGCCCCCCCGAGAGGCTGGCTGAAGCTTTCTTT,CATSPPERLAEAFF
TRBV4-2,few,.,TRBJ2-7,13,TGTGCCAGCAGCCAAGATACTAGCTCCAAGCAGTACTTC,CASSQDTSSKQYF
TRBV5-4,.,TRBD2,TRBJ2-1,15,TGTGCCAGCAGCTTGGGGACTAGCGGGAGCAATGAGCAGTTCTTC,CASSLGTSGSNEQFF
TRBV20-1,.,.,TRBJ1-2,9,TGCAGTGCTACGTATGGCTACACCTTC,CSATYGYTF
TRBV12-3/TRBV12-4,.,.,TRBJ1-2,13,TGTGCCAGCAGATACACTGGTGGGGGGGGCTACACCTTC,CASRYTGGGGYTF
TRBV6-1,.,TRBD1,TRBJ1-5,16,TGTGCCAGCAGTGGAGCCAGGACAGGCGGCAATCAGCCCCAGCATTTT,CASSGARTGGNQPQHF
TRBV6-2/TRBV6-3,.,TRBD2,TRBJ2-7,17,TGTGCCAGCAGTTACATTCTTGGGCGGGAGGCCAACTACGAGCAGTACTTC,CASSYILGREANYEQYF
TRBV5-1,.,TRBD1,TRBJ1-2,19,TGCGCCAGCAGCCGTTTCACCGGCGATCGGAGGGGGCCTGAAAATGGCTACACCTTC,CASSRFTGDRRGPENGYTF
TRBV15,.,.,TRBJ1-2,12,TGTGCCACCAGCGGTCAGAACTATGGCTACACCTTC,CATSGQNYGYTF
TRBV6-2/TRBV6-3,few,.,TRBJ2-7,11,TGTGCCAGCAGTCCCGCCTACGAGCAGTACTTC,CASSPAYEQYF
TRBV23-1,.,.,TRBJ2-5,12,TGCGCCAGCAGGTCAACGCGCGAGACCCAGTACTTC,CASRSTRETQYF
TRBV5-1,.,.,TRBJ2-1,17,TGCGCCAGCAGCTTGTTTTCTAGCGAAACTACCTACAATGAGCAGTTCTTC,CASSLFSSETTYNEQFF
TRBV24-1,.,.,TRBJ1-1,14,TGTGCCACCAGTGAGCCTACTAGGATCACTGAAGCTTTCTTT,CATSEPTRITEAFF
TRBV18,once,.,TRBJ2-2,13,TGTGCCAGCTCACCAGCGAGGAACGGGGAGCTGTTTTTT,CASSPARNGELFF
TRBV3-1/TRBV3-2,.,.,TRBJ1-1,13,TGTGCCAGCAGCCACCAATTAGACAGTGAAGCTTTCTTT,CASSHQLDSEAFF
TRBV5-1,.,TRBD1,TRBJ1-4,16,TGCGCCAGCAGCTACGAACCCAGGACAGGGAGTGAAAAACTGTTTTTT,CASSYEPRTGSEKLFF
TRBV28,.,.,TRBJ2-2,18,TGTGCCAGCAGTTTGGATGGAGCAGGGTACTGGAATACCGGGGAGCTGTTTTTT,CASSLDGAGYWNTGELFF
TRBV4-2,.,TRBD1,TRBJ1-1,16,TGTGCCAGCAGCCGGGCAGGGGGCGGACTGGTCACTGAAGCTTTCTTT,CASSRAGGGLVTEAFF
TRBV7-9,once,.,TRBJ2-3,14,TGTGCCAGCAGCCCCCCAGGAGGGGCAGATACGCAGTATTTT,CASSPPGGADTQYF
TRBV27,.,.,TRBJ1-6,14,TGTGCCAGCGGGAGGAGCTCCTATAATTCACCCCTCCACTTT,CASGRSSYNSPLHF
TRBV6-2/TRBV6-3,once,TRBD1,TRBJ1-2,15,TGTGCCAGCAGTTACCGGACAGGGTCGGGGTATGGCTACACCTTC,CASSYRTGSGYGYTF
TRBV5-1,.,TRBD2,TRBJ2-3,15,TGCGCCAGCAGCCTACCCCTAGCGGGGGTCGATACGCAGTATTTT,CASSLPLAGVDTQYF
TRBV28,.,TRBD2,TRBJ2-3,16,TGTGCCAGCAGTTCCACCGGGACTAGGCAGTCAGATACGCAGTATTTT,CASSSTGTRQSDTQYF
TRBV25-1,.,TRBD1,TRBJ1-6,16,TGTGCCAGCAGTGAATCGGCGGGACAGGGTTATTCACCCCTCCACTTT,CASSESAGQGYSPLHF
TRBV15,.,TRBD1,TRBJ1-4,16,TGTGCCACCAGCAGGGCTAGGGGGACAGCAAATGAAAAACTGTTTTTT,CATSRARGTANEKLFF
TRBV19,.,TRBD1,TRBJ1-1,18,TGTGCCAGTACCACAAGGGATTTGTATGGGACAGAGAACACTGAAGCTTTCTTT,CASTTRDLYGTENTEAFF